Given below is one TCR beta chain in context. Its antigen is undetermined. The data belong to a study of long-term antiretroviral therapy in people with HIV. Points from the study as a whole: HIV repertoires spanned tighter CDR3 length ranges than controls did.

Germline V gives CDR1 SNHLY, CDR2 FYNNEI. The CDR3 is 14 residues long. Trimming took off 2 bases at V and 2 bases at J, with 8 bases between the two ends. At survey level, the immunoSEQ assay was run in its v3.0 version. Method: immunoSEQ multiplex PCR; TCRdb's copy keeps in-frame clones and lacks some. The sample lists under 30,000 clones, roughly 94% occurring once. Researchers secured at least one pre-ART and at least two post-ART PBMC samples from each donor. The specimen comprised unsorted PBMCs, sampled 4.8 to 5 years after starting antiretroviral therapy. The rearrangement links TRBV2 to TRBJ2-3; no clear D gene. The clonotype comes from a woman in her fifties or sixties with HIV. The CDR3 DNA sequence: TGTGCCAGCAGTGAACCCCCATACACAGATACGCAGTATTTT. It codes for CASSEPPYTDTQYF.